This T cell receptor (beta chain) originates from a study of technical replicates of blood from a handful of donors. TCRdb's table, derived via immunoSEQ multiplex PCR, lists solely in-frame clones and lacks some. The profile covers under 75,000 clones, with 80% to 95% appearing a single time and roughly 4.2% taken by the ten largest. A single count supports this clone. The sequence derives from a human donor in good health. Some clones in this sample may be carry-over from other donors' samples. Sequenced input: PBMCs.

The DNA of the CDR3 is TGTGCCAGCAGCTACGGTCGAGGACAGGGGGCGAAGACCCAGTACTTC. This sequence encodes CASSYGRGQGAKTQYF. The rearrangement joins TRBV7-8 to TRBJ2-5, with TRBD1 matching over 11 bases. The V and J ends lost 4 bases and 6 bases, in that order; junction bases with no gene match: 10. Germline assignment: CDR1 SGHVS and CDR2 FQNEAQ. This CDR3 has 16 amino acids.